The 21 T cell receptor beta chains below come from one sample, sequenced in a study of PD-L1 blockade in urothelial cancer (dated by TCRdb to about 2017). The library was built by means of the immunoSEQ multiplex PCR assay. TCRdb mirrors the immuneACCESS table, restricted to in-frame sequences. Some clones are absent from its copies; in checked studies, under half trace to an unresolved V gene, and the reason for the others is unknown. This sample gives 50,000 or so clones in total; 84% of them show up just once. 5.5% to 7.5% of the sample is held by the ten biggest clonotypes. The sample consisted of PBMCs, taken around atezolizumab (anti-PD-L1) treatment. These TCRs come from a man in his forties with urothelial cancer.

Only a few counts were recorded for this clone. This chain joins TRBV28 and TRBJ1-5; TRBD1 aligns across 7 bases. Unmatched junction bases numbered 12, after V lost 6 bases and J lost 4 bases. Germline V gives CDR1 MDHEN, CDR2 SYDVKM. The CDR3 consists of 16 residues. This chain's CDR3 is CASRGTARRVNQPQHF. DNA for the CDR3: TGTGCCAGCAGGGGGACAGCTCGAAGGGTTAATCAGCCCCAGCATTTT. The full variable domain, completed using reference TRBV28 and TRBJ1-5, is DVKVTQSSRYLVKRTGEKVFLECVQDMDHENMFWYRQDPGLGLRLIYFSYDVKMKEKGDIPEGYSVSREKKERFSLILESASTNQTSMYLCASRGTARRVNQPQHFGDGTRLSIL.

This chain connects TRBV30 to TRBJ2-2; possible D gene TRBD2, 5 bases. V lost 4 bases, J lost 5 bases, and 17 bases lay in between. The length of the CDR3 is 15 residues. Germline V lookup: CDR1 GTSNPN, CDR2 SVGIG (reference sequence). CDR3 in amino acids: CAWNKGAPLTGELFF. DNA of the CDR3: TGTGCCTGGAATAAGGGAGCTCCACTTACCGGGGAGCTGTTTTTT.

This clone appeared a few times. The chain combines TRBV5-8 with TRBJ2-1; a possible D gene is TRBD1 (5 bases). The CDR3 runs 15 residues. The V and J ends lost 3 bases and 7 bases respectively, with 17 bases between them. Germline CDR1 SGHTS, CDR2 YDEGEE. CDR3 nucleotides: TGTGCCAGCAGCTGGCAGGACACACTAAAGAATGAGCAGTTCTTC. This encodes CASSWQDTLKNEQFF.

The chain couples TRBV29-1 to TRBJ2-5; D is possibly TRBD1 (6 bases). V shed 6 bases and J shed 5 bases, with 19 bases lying between them. Per the germline V gene, CDR1 is SQVTM and CDR2 is ANQGSEA. CDR3 length: 14 residues. The CDR3 DNA sequence: TGCAGCGTCGATATAGACAGGAGTTTTGAGACCCAGTACTTC. Amino acids: CSVDIDRSFETQYF.

A note on this clone: Different DNA sequences within this sample yield the same CDR3. V and J are TRBV7-3 and TRBJ2-3; tentatively, D is TRBD2 (5 bases). The CDR3 length is 14 residues. Germline V lookup: CDR1 SGHTA, CDR2 FQGTGA. V shed 5 bases and J shed 3 bases, with 12 bases lying between them. This chain's CDR3 is CASSRGAGTDTQYF. DNA of the CDR3: TGTGCCAGCAGCCGCGGCGCGGGTACAGATACGCAGTATTTT.

The V and J genes are TRBV9 and TRBJ2-2, with 8 bases lining up with TRBD2. Germline CDR1 reads SGDLS; CDR2 reads YYNGEE. This CDR3 is 13 amino acids long. V dropped 7 bases and J dropped 7; count of bases not matched to a gene: 6. CDR3 sequence reads: CASEKRENGELFF. The CDR3, as DNA: TGTGCCAGCGAAAAGCGGGAGAACGGGGAGCTGTTTTTT.

The rearrangement links TRBV2 to TRBJ2-7; weak D call: TRBD1 (5 bases). The V end lost 0 bases, the J end lost 6 bases, and 12 bases lay between the germline ends. Germline CDR1 is SNHLY and CDR2 is FYNNEI. This CDR3 spans 14 amino acids. For the CDR3, the DNA is TGTGCCAGCAGTGAAGCGGCAGGGTTCGGCGAGCAGTACTTC. Protein: CASSEAAGFGEQYF. Filled out from reference TRBV2 and TRBJ2-7, the complete variable domain reads EPEVTQTPSHQVTQMGQEVILRCVPISNHLYFYWYRQILGQKVEFLVSFYNNEISEKSEIFDDQFSVERPDGSNFTLKIRSTKLEDSAMYFCASSEAAGFGEQYFGPGTRLTVT.

The chain links TRBV6-6 to TRBJ1-2; 7 bases match TRBD1. Germline values: CDR1 MNHNY, CDR2 SVGAGI (reference sequence). After removal of 6 bases from V and 0 bases from J, the junction contained 1 base not matched to a gene. The length of the CDR3 is 13 residues. The CDR3 spells CASRTGSNYGYTF. The CDR3 region has the DNA TGTGCCAGCAGGACAGGGTCTAACTATGGCTACACCTTC.

This sequence joins TRBV28 and TRBJ2-7; 11 bases align to TRBD2. The germline gives CDR1 MDHEN, CDR2 SYDVKM. J gave up 3 bases and V 5 bases, and 3 bases lay outside the gene matches. The CDR3 extends over 14 amino acids. CDR3: CASSPTSGSYEQYF. As DNA, the CDR3 is TGTGCCAGCAGTCCCACTAGCGGGAGCTACGAGCAGTACTTC.

The rearrangement uses TRBV7-8 and TRBJ1-5; 7 bases match TRBD1. The V gene's germline CDR1 is SGHVS and CDR2 FQNEAQ. V lost 1 base, J lost 3 bases, and 6 bases stayed unmatched. This CDR3 comprises 16 residues. The chain's CDR3 is CASSLGTGASNQPQHF. In nucleotides, the CDR3 is TGTGCCAGCAGCTTAGGAACAGGGGCGTCCAATCAGCCCCAGCATTTT.

The V and J genes are TRBV14 and TRBJ2-1; D perhaps matches TRBD1 (5 bases). Germline lookup yields CDR1 SGHDN and CDR2 FVKESK. CDR3 size: 15 residues. Trimming removed 0 bases at V and 3 bases at J, with 9 bases between. CDR3 loop: CASSQDWTIYNEQFF. CDR3 DNA sequence: TGTGCCAGCAGCCAAGATTGGACAATCTACAATGAGCAGTTCTTC.

The chain has TRBV18 and TRBJ1-1; TRBD1 is a possible D gene (5 bases). Trimming left V 5 bases short and J 6 bases short, with 13 bases between. Germline V gives CDR1 KGHSH, CDR2 LQKENI. The CDR3 totals 13 residues. The DNA of the CDR3 is TGTGCCAGCTCAGGGGCAGAACTCGCTGAAGCTTTCTTT. It encodes CASSGAELAEAFF.

The chain joins TRBV27 to TRBJ2-3; TRBD2 matches 8 bases. The V gene's germline CDR1 is MNHEY and CDR2 SMNVEV (reference sequence). V lost 4 bases and J lost 0; bases outside the gene matches: 6. CDR3 size: 16 residues. The CDR3 sequence is CASSSGLAASTDTQYF. The CDR3 DNA reads TGTGCCAGCAGTTCAGGACTAGCAGCAAGCACAGATACGCAGTATTTT.

V usage is TRBV27 and J usage is TRBJ2-7, with 7 bases that match TRBD2. Germline V gene lookup returns CDR1 MNHEY and CDR2 SMNVEV (reference sequence). Germline trimming cut 5 bases from V and 7 bases from J; bases unmatched to any gene: 14. CDR3 length equals 15 residues. Here the CDR3 DNA reads TGTGCCAGCAGTCCGAAACGGGCGGGAGTGGGGGAGCAGTACTTC. Residues: CASSPKRAGVGEQYF.

The chain joins TRBV7-9 to TRBJ2-3; 12 bases are shared with TRBD1. Trimming took 1 base from V and 5 from J; bases not matched to a gene: 7. This CDR3 has 17 amino acids. CDR1 is SEHNR and CDR2 is FQNEAQ in the germline V gene (reference sequence). In DNA, the CDR3 is TGTGCCAGCAGCTTAGGGGACAGGGGGCGGAAAGGAGATACGCAGTATTTT. Translating it yields CASSLGDRGRKGDTQYF.

The rearrangement joins TRBV7-9 to TRBJ1-3; 7 positions match TRBD1. CDR3 length: 15 residues. The V segment lost 8 bases and the J segment 0 bases; nucleotides outside the gene matches: 7. Germline CDR1 and CDR2: SEHNR and FQNEAQ (reference sequence). The CDR3 DNA sequence: TGTGCCAGCGCTGACAGGGAGCTCTCTGGAAACACCATATATTTT. It codes for CASADRELSGNTIYF.

The genes are TRBV6-5 and TRBJ2-7; D is perhaps TRBD2 (5 bases). The CDR3 is 13 residues long. From germline, CDR1 is MNHEY and CDR2 SVGAGI. V was trimmed by 2 bases and J by 2 bases, leaving 7 bases between them. The DNA for the CDR3 is TGTGCCAGCAGTTACGGGAGAACCTACGAGCAGTACTTC. This encodes CASSYGRTYEQYF.

This clone was picked up a small number of times. V usage is TRBV18 and J usage is TRBJ2-3; no clear D gene. CDR1 is KGHSH and CDR2 is LQKENI in the germline V gene. Trimming took 2 bases from V and 9 from J, leaving 12 bases between them. The CDR3 is made up of 13 amino acids. The CDR3 region has the DNA TGTGCCAGCTCACCATTTACAGAACCGACGCAGTATTTT. Its protein product is CASSPFTEPTQYF.

This chain joins TRBV28 and TRBJ1-2; TRBD1 might be the D (5 bases). Trimming removed 6 bases at V and 4 bases at J, with 9 bases between. This CDR3 region has 12 residues. Germline V gene data show CDR1 as MDHEN and CDR2 as SYDVKM. DNA for the CDR3: TGTGCCAGCAGCCCTCAGGGCTATGGCTACACCTTC. It specifies CASSPQGYGYTF.

The chain joins TRBV10-3 to TRBJ1-2; TRBD1 matches at 7 bases. The CDR3 extends over 14 amino acids. Germline V gene sequence: CDR1 ENHRY, CDR2 SYGVKD. Trimming at V came to 3 bases and at J to 8 bases, leaving 9 bases not matched to a gene. The CDR3 protein is CAISEGTVGVGYTF. DNA for the CDR3: TGTGCCATCAGTGAAGGGACAGTCGGGGTCGGCTACACCTTC.

J is TRBJ2-3 and V is TRBV11-3, with 14 positions matching TRBD2. CDR3 length: 16 amino acids. The ends lost 5 bases at V and 6 bases at J; junction bases unmatched: 7. Germline lookup yields CDR1 SGHNT and CDR2 YENEEA. DNA for the CDR3: TGTGCCAGCAGCCTGAGACTAGCGGGAGGGGTGGATACGCAGTATTTT. It yields the protein CASSLRLAGGVDTQYF.